These 9 T cell receptor beta chains originate from one sample sequenced in a study of blood T cell repertoires in COVID-19. Using immunoSEQ multiplex PCR, the repertoire was profiled, and TCRdb retains in-frame clones only, with some absent. The sample records tens of thousands of clones, 80% to 90% being singletons. The sequencing sample was made of peripheral blood. These receptors originate from a man between 40 and 49 years old with COVID-19, enrolled during active disease.

The chain employs TRBV30 and TRBJ2-1; no definite D call. The ends were cut back, 0 bases at V and 6 bases at J, with 3 bases in the middle. The CDR3 runs 11 residues. CDR1 and CDR2 (germline): GTSNPN, SVGIG (reference sequence). Written as DNA, the CDR3 is TGTGCCTGGAGTGTAGCCAATGAGCAGTTCTTC. Amino acids: CAWSVANEQFF.

The chain couples TRBV7-9 to TRBJ1-5; TRBD1 matches 8 bases. The germline V gene has CDR1 SEHNR and CDR2 FQNEAQ (reference sequence). V shed 5 bases and J 4 bases; nucleotides not matched to a gene: 4. The CDR3 totals 14 residues. CDR3 sequence: CASSPGQVNQPQHF. Written as DNA, the CDR3 is TGTGCCAGCAGCCCGGGACAGGTAAATCAGCCCCAGCATTTT. Drawing the rest from reference TRBV7-9 and TRBJ1-5, the complete variable domain is DTGVSQNPRHKITKRGQNVTFRCDPISEHNRLYWYRQTLGQGPEFLTYFQNEAQLEKSRLLSDRFSAERPKGSFSTLEIQRTEQGDSAMYLCASSPGQVNQPQHFGDGTRLSIL.

Here the CDR3 DNA reads TGTGCCCACCCGGCAAGAAAGGGGAGCAATCAGCCCCAGCATTTT. Amino acid sequence: CAHPARKGSNQPQHF. The chain recombines TRBV28 with TRBJ1-5; D might be TRBD1 (5 bases). Between the trimmed V and J ends, which lost 11 bases and 1 base, there was a span of 18 bases. The germline V gene has CDR1 MDHEN and CDR2 SYDVKM. The CDR3 is 15 amino acids. The variable domain in full, with the rest retrieved from reference TRBV28 and TRBJ1-5, is DVKVTQSSRYLVKRTGEKVFLECVQDMDHENMFWYRQDPGLGLRLIYFSYDVKMKEKGDIPEGYSVSREKKERFSLILESASTNQTSMYLCAHPARKGSNQPQHFGDGTRLSIL.

This clone was seen a handful of times. This sequence joins TRBV5-5 and TRBJ1-1, with 7 bases identical to TRBD1. Germline V gene lookup returns CDR1 SGHKS and CDR2 YYEKEE (reference sequence). CDR3 length equals 14 residues. The V and J ends lost 0 bases and 3 bases, in that order; junction bases with no gene match: 2. The CDR3 region is CASSLGQGYTEAFF. The CDR3 region has the DNA TGTGCCAGCAGCTTGGGACAGGGTTACACTGAAGCTTTCTTT.

In this sample, this clone turned up once. The rearrangement links TRBV29-1 to TRBJ1-1; weak D call: TRBD1 (5 bases). The V gene's germline CDR1 is SQVTM and CDR2 ANQGSEA. The V end was cut by 6 bases, the J end by 5 bases, with 19 bases between. The CDR3 has 14 residues. The CDR3 loop is CSVAKFGGETEAFF. The CDR3, as DNA: TGCAGCGTGGCCAAGTTTGGGGGGGAGACTGAAGCTTTCTTT.

The chain joins TRBV7-8 to TRBJ2-2; weak D call: TRBD2 (5 bases). This CDR3 has 13 amino acids. V lost 5 bases, J lost 5 bases, and 9 bases lay in between. Germline CDR1 SGHVS, CDR2 FQNEAQ. CDR3 sequence: CASSPGVTGELFF. Here the CDR3 DNA reads TGTGCCAGCAGCCCCGGGGTAACCGGGGAGCTGTTTTTT.

V gene TRBV4-1 combines with J gene TRBJ1-3, with a possible D match to TRBD1 (5 bases). This CDR3 spans 15 amino acids. CDR1 and CDR2 from the germline V gene are MGHRA and YSYEKL. V lost 5 bases and J lost 1, with 12 bases in between. DNA for the CDR3: TGCGCCAGCAGCGGTCTGGGGCTTTCTGGAAACACCATATATTTT. The encoded protein is CASSGLGLSGNTIYF.

J is TRBJ2-1 and V is TRBV18, with 12 bases matching TRBD2. The CDR3 is 17 amino acids. V was pared by 3 bases and J by 5 bases, with 8 bases of the junction left unmatched. Germline V gene data show CDR1 as KGHSH and CDR2 as LQKENI. The CDR3 region has the DNA TGTGCCAGCTCACCTCGGACTAGCGGGAAAGGCCACAATGAGCAGTTCTTC. It codes for CASSPRTSGKGHNEQFF.

The chain links TRBV28 to TRBJ1-5; 12 bases agree with TRBD1. The CDR3 has 15 amino acids. The trim removed 4 bases at V and 2 bases at J, leaving 0 bases unmatched. CDR1 and CDR2 from the germline V gene are MDHEN and SYDVKM. As DNA, the CDR3 is TGTGCCAGCAGTTGGGACAGGGGGCGCAATCAGCCCCAGCATTTT. The encoded protein is CASSWDRGRNQPQHF.